These T cell receptor beta chains were read from a single sample in a study of Graves' ophthalmopathy and Graves' hyperthyroidism. TCRdb passed the multiplex PCR reads through MiXCR, listing each CDR3 protein once. The data contain a few hundred thousand distinct CDR3 sequences, around 20% of them seen just once; the ten biggest clones take up approximately 3%. The material sequenced was peripheral blood. These receptor sequences come from a woman in her late teens or twenties with stable Graves' hyperthyroidism. CDR3s include the opening cysteine and the closing phenylalanine or tryptophan. D genes are given only for firm matches. Expanded clones get a size class; other rows say once, few or many, or leave the size out.

size,D,J,V,CDR3,DNA
-,TRBD2,TRBJ2-7,TRBV3-1,CASSLAGTRARQQYF,TGTGCCAGCAGCCTAGCCGGGACTAGGGCCCGCCAGCAGTACTTC
many,TRBD1,TRBJ2-2,TRBV6-1,CASTTKGQGAGELFF,TGTGCCAGCACTACGAAAGGTCAGGGGGCCGGGGAGCTGTTTTTT
-,TRBD1,TRBJ2-7,TRBV5-5,CASNRQGSYEQYF,TGTGCCAGCAACCGACAGGGGAGCTACGAGCAGTACTTC
many,-,TRBJ2-5,TRBV20-1,CSARGRGTQETQYF,TGCAGTGCCCGAGGAAGGGGGACTCAAGAGACCCAGTACTTC
-,-,TRBJ1-5,TRBV20-1,CSAKRSGHSGKPQHF,TGCAGTGCCAAAAGATCCGGCCACTCCGGGAAGCCCCAGCATTTT
few,TRBD1,TRBJ2-7,TRBV28,CASSTTRQGGNEQYF,TGTGCCAGCAGTACTACGAGACAGGGGGGGAACGAGCAGTACTTC
-,-,TRBJ2-7,TRBV20-1,CSASRDFGGEQYF,TGCAGTGCTAGCAGGGACTTCGGAGGCGAGCAGTACTTC
many,-,TRBJ1-6,TRBV6-2/TRBV6-3,CASRPTARPLHF,TGTGCCAGCAGACCGACCGCGAGACCCCTCCACTTT
-,-,TRBJ2-4,TRBV4-1,CASSHPGRRGNIQYF,TGCGCCAGCAGCCACCCTGGGAGGAGGGGAAACATTCAGTACTTC
-,-,TRBJ1-1,TRBV12-3/TRBV12-4,CASSFGEGQRDTEAFF,TGTGCCAGCAGTTTCGGGGAGGGCCAGAGGGACACTGAAGCTTTCTTT
-,-,TRBJ1-6,TRBV4-2,CASSQEPELNSPLHF,TGTGCCAGCAGCCAAGAGCCAGAGCTTAATTCACCCCTCCACTTT
many,-,TRBJ1-2,TRBV6-5,CASSYSAGEGYTF,TGTGCCAGCAGTTACTCGGCAGGGGAAGGCTACACCTTC
many,TRBD1,TRBJ1-2,TRBV10-1,CASTWGGQEFWDYGYTF,TGCGCCAGCACCTGGGGGGGACAGGAATTCTGGGACTATGGCTACACCTTC
-,-,TRBJ1-2,TRBV11-1,CASSFAAGTLPRGYTF,TGTGCCAGCAGCTTCGCGGCCGGGACCCTTCCTCGTGGCTACACCTTC
few,-,TRBJ2-5,TRBV6-5,CASSSRGGRIETQYF,TGTGCCAGCAGTTCCCGTGGGGGGCGTATAGAGACCCAGTACTTC
few,-,TRBJ2-3,TRBV29-1,CSVDDSGTDTQYF,TGCAGCGTTGATGATTCAGGCACAGATACGCAGTATTTT
many,-,TRBJ1-5,TRBV20-1,CSAQRTDSNQPQHF,TGCAGTGCCCAGAGGACAGACTCCAATCAGCCCCAGCATTTT
many,-,TRBJ2-5,TRBV29-1,CSVALQETQYF,TGCAGCGTTGCCCTACAAGAGACCCAGTACTTC
-,-,TRBJ1-1,TRBV4-1,CASSQGRGASTEAFF,TGCGCCAGCAGCCAGGGGAGGGGGGCGAGCACTGAAGCTTTCTTT
many,TRBD1,TRBJ2-7,TRBV12-3/TRBV12-4,CASSFGQEYEQYF,TGTGCCAGCAGTTTTGGACAGGAATACGAGCAGTACTTC
few,TRBD2,TRBJ2-7,TRBV19,CASSMTSGYEQYF,TGTGCCAGTAGTATGACTAGCGGCTACGAGCAGTACTTC
-,-,TRBJ2-7,TRBV12-3/TRBV12-4,CASSLGPLGNEQYF,TGTGCCAGCAGTTTAGGCCCCCTGGGAAACGAGCAGTACTTC
many,-,TRBJ1-2,TRBV20-1,CSARDTGSYGYTF,TGCAGTGCTAGGGATACAGGGTCTTACGGCTACACCTTC
many,TRBD1,TRBJ1-1,TRBV11-1,CASSSYTGGTEAFF,TGTGCCAGCAGCTCCTACACAGGGGGCACTGAAGCTTTCTTT
many,-,TRBJ2-7,TRBV12-3/TRBV12-4,CASSLYIPYEQYF,TGTGCCAGCAGTTTGTACATCCCCTACGAGCAGTACTTC
many,-,TRBJ2-7,TRBV6-5,CASSLGLIEQYF,TGTGCCAGCAGTTTGGGACTGATCGAGCAGTACTTC
many,-,TRBJ1-3,TRBV19,CATQRPGNTIYF,TGTGCCACCCAAAGACCGGGAAACACCATATATTTT
many,-,TRBJ1-6,TRBV12-3/TRBV12-4,CASSSRTYNSPLHF,TGTGCCAGCAGTTCACGAACCTATAATTCACCCCTCCACTTT
-,-,TRBJ2-7,TRBV12-3/TRBV12-4,CASPVRDNGSHEQYF,TGTGCCAGCCCAGTGCGGGATAATGGGAGCCACGAGCAGTACTTC
many,-,TRBJ2-5,TRBV28,CASSQRRVETQYF,TGTGCCAGCAGTCAGAGGAGGGTAGAGACCCAGTACTTC
many,-,TRBJ1-1,TRBV5-5,CASNNEGARTEAFF,TGTGCCAGCAACAACGAAGGGGCGCGCACTGAAGCTTTCTTT
-,-,TRBJ1-2,TRBV6-1,CASSGPAGYTF,TGTGCCAGCAGTGGACCGGCTGGCTACACCTTC